The source of this T cell receptor (beta chain) is a study of patients and donors after allogeneic stem cell transplantation. This clonotype turned up a few times. TCRdb reanalysed the RT-PCR reads using MiXCR and keeps one entry per CDR3 protein. The sample includes approximately 430,000 distinct CDR3 sequences, 15% to 20% of them seen just once. This CDR3 has 14 amino acids. The V gene end was trimmed by 7 bases and the J gene end by 6 bases; junction bases not matched to a gene: 8. The germline CDR1 and CDR2 sequences are SQVTM and ANQGSEA. The sequenced sample was blood, either unsorted or a sorted T cell fraction (not recorded which). The rearrangement uses TRBV29-1 and TRBJ2-1; 11 positions match TRBD1. The source is a human donor who was either an allogeneic HSCT recipient or a stem cell or donor lymphocyte infusion donor (not recorded which). It is not recorded whose cells these are; they may come from a transplant donor. The CDR3 region has the DNA TGCAGCGCCATCCGGGACAGGGGGTCCAATGAGCAGTTCTTC. Translated, it gives CSAIRDRGSNEQFF.